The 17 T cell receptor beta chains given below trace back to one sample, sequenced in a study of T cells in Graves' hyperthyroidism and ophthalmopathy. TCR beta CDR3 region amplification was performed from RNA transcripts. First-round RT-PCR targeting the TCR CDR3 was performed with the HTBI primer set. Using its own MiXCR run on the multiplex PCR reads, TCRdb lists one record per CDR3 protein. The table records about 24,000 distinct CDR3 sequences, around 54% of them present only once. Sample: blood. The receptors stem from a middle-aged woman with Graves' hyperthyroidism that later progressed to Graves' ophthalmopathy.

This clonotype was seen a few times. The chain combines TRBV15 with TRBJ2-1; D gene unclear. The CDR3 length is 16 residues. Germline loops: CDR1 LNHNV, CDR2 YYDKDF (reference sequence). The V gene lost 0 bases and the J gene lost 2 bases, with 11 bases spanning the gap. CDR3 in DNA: TGTGCCACCAGCAGAGATCACGGGTACCCCTACAATGAGCAGTTCTTC. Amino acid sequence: CATSRDHGYPYNEQFF.

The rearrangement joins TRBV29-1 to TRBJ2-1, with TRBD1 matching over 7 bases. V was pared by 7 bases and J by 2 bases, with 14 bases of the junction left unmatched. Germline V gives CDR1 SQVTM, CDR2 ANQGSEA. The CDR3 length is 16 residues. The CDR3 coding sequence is TGCAGCGCTAAGGGACAGACGGGATATGCCTACAATGAGCAGTTCTTC. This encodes CSAKGQTGYAYNEQFF.

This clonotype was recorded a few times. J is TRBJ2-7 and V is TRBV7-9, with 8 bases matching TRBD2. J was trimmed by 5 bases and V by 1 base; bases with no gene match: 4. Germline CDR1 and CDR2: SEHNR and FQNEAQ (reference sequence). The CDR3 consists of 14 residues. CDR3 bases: TGTGCCAGCAGCTTAGGGCTAGCGGGCCACGAGCAGTACTTC. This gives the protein CASSLGLAGHEQYF.

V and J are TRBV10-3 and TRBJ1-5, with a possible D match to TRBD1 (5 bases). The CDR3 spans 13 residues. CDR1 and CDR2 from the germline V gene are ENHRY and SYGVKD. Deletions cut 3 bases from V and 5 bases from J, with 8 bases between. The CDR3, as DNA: TGTGCCATCAGTGACGGGGGGTATCAGCCCCAGCATTTT. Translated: CAISDGGYQPQHF.

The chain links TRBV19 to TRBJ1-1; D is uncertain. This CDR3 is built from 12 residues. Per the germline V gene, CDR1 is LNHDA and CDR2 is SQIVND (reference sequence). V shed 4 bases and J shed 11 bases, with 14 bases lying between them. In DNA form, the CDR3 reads TGTGCCAGTAGTACCCCCCCCTTAAGGGCTTTCTTT. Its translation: CASSTPPLRAFF.

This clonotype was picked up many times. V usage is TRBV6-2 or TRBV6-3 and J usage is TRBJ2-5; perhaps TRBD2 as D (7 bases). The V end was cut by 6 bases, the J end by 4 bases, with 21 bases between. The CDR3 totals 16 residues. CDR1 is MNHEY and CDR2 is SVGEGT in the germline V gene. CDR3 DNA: TGTGCCAGCAGAAACTCCCAAATGGGGGGGCGAGAGACCCAGTACTTC. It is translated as CASRNSQMGGRETQYF.

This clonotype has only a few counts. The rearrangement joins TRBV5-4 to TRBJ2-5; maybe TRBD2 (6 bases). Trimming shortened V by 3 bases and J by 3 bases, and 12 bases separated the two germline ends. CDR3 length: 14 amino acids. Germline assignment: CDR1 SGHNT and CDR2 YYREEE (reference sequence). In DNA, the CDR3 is TGTGCCAGCAGCTCTGGAGGGGTCGAAGAGACCCAGTACTTC. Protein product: CASSSGGVEETQYF.

The CDR3 nucleotides read TGTGCCAGCACCCCGGGGGGAGGGGCGAACACCGGGGAGCTGTTTTTT. Amino acids: CASTPGGGANTGELFF. This sequence joins TRBV7-3 and TRBJ2-2; 7 bases fit TRBD2. The V segment lost 7 bases and the J segment 0 bases; nucleotides outside the gene matches: 8. CDR1 is SGHTA, CDR2 FQGTGA, per germline. The CDR3 is 16 residues long.

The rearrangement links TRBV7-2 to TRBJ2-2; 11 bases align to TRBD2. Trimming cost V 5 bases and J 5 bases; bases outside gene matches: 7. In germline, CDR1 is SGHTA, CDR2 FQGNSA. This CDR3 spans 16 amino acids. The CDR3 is CASSPTIAGGTGELFF. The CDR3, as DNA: TGTGCCAGCAGCCCAACAATAGCGGGAGGGACCGGGGAGCTGTTTTTT.

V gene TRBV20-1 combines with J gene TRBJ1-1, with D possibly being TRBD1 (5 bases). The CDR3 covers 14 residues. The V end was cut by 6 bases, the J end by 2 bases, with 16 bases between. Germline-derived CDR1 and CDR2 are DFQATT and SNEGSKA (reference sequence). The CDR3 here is CSAFGTSSNTEAFF. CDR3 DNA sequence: TGCAGTGCGTTCGGGACGAGCAGCAACACTGAAGCTTTCTTT.

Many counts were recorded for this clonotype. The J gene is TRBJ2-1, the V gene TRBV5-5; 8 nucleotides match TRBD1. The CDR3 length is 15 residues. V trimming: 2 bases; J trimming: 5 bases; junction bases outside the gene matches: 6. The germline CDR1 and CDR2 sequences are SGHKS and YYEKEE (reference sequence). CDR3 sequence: CASSFRGTGNNEQFF. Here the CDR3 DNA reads TGTGCCAGCAGCTTCCGCGGGACAGGTAACAATGAGCAGTTCTTC.

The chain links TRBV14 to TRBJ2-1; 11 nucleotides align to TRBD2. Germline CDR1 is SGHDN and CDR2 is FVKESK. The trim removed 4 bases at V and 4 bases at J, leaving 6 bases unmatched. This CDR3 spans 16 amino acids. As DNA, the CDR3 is TGTGCCAGCAGCCCAAGACTAGCGGGATTATACAATGAGCAGTTCTTC. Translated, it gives CASSPRLAGLYNEQFF.

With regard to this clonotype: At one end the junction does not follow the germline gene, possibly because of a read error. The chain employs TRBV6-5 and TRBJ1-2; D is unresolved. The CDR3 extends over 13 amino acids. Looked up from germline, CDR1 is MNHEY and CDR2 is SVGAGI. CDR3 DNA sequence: TGTGTCAGCAGTTATGTGGGCGACTATGGCTACACCTTC. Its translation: CVSSYVGDYGYTF.

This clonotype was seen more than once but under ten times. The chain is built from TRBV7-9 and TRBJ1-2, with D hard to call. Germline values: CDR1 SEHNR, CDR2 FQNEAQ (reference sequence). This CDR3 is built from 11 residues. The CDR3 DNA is TGTCGCGTTTCGATTGCTGGTGGCTACACCTTC. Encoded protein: CRVSIAGGYTF.

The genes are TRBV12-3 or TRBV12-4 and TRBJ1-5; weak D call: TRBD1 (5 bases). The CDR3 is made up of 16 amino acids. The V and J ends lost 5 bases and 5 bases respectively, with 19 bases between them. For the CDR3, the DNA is TGTGCCAGCAGTCTGCGTATTGGGGGGATAGATCAGCCCCAGCATTTT. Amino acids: CASSLRIGGIDQPQHF.

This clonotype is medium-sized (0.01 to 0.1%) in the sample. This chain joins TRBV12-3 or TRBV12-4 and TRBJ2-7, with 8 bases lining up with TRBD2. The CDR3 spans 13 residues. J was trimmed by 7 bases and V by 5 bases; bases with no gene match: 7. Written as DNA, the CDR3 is TGTGCCAGCAGTCTCACTAGCGGCGGAGAGCAGTACTTC. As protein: CASSLTSGGEQYF.

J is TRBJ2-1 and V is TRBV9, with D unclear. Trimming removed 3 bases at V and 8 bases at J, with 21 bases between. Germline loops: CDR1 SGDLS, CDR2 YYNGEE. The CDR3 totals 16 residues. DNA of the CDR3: TGTGCCAGCAGCGCCCAGATCACCATTGCCGGCGATGAGCAGTTCTTC. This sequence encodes CASSAQITIAGDEQFF.